This TCR beta chain was captured in a study of cytomegalovirus exposure and HLA in healthy donors. Findings and limits, study-wide: Approximately 18,000 TCR beta sequences were associated with HLA alleles at 0.05 false discovery rate in a later analysis.

This clone occurred a few times. Its specificity is not known. The germline V gene has CDR1 SNHLY and CDR2 FYNNEI. J gave up 0 bases and V 3 bases, and 5 bases lay outside the gene matches. The CDR3 has 15 residues. The PCR was carried out with 60 Vbeta primers and 13 Jbeta primers. In the source study's methods: As a later analysis found, there were tens of millions of unique TCR beta chains, of which some 9.9 million were shared. Clones were sequenced by immunoSEQ multiplex PCR, and TCRdb holds only the in-frame ones, with some missing. For V, J and clone size, that table is used; D and trimming come from the DNA. Here the sample spans roughly 200,000 clones, around 64% being singletons.

The clonotype comes from a man aged 40-55 years in good health and CMV-seropositive. Sequencing used PBMCs. The rearrangement links TRBV2 to TRBJ2-7, with 7 nucleotides matching TRBD1. The CDR3 DNA reads as TGTGCCAGCAGTGACCAGACAGGGATCTCCTACGAGCAGTACTTC. Residues: CASSDQTGISYEQYF.